These 2 T cell receptor beta chains came from one sample sequenced in a study of T-cell reconstitution after alpha-beta-depleted transplantation in children. A library of TCRbeta sequences, prepared with unique molecular identifiers, was generated. TCRdb called the PCR reads again in MiXCR, with one record for every CDR3 protein. The table has a few hundred thousand distinct CDR3 sequences, 10% to 15% seen once. This sample comprised PBMCs, mostly from graft donor cells, obtained 360 days after TCRalphabeta/CD19-depleted stem cell transplant. All receptors come from a male patient younger than 18 who had a stem cell transplant for acute myeloid leukemia, so the T cells may come from the graft donor.

This clonotype was seen a few times. The chain recombines TRBV14 with TRBJ2-7; 8 bases align to TRBD1. The CDR3 contains 13 residues. The germline V gene encodes CDR1 SGHDN and CDR2 FVKESK. V shed 9 bases, J shed 3 bases, and the junction held 7 bases outside the gene matches. CDR3: CASRDRYDYEQYF. For the CDR3, the DNA is TGTGCCAGTCGGGACAGGTACGACTACGAGCAGTACTTC.

The CDR3 DNA reads as TGTGCCAGCAGCCGGGAGGTCTCGGACACCGGGGAGCTGTTTTTT. Protein: CASSREVSDTGELFF. This sequence joins TRBV6-1 and TRBJ2-2, with 7 bases identical to TRBD2. CDR1 is MNHNS and CDR2 is SASEGT in the germline V gene. The CDR3 totals 15 residues. The trim removed 6 bases at V and 3 bases at J, leaving 7 bases unmatched.